Listed below are T cell receptor beta chains from one sample, sequenced in a study of blood T cell repertoires in COVID-19. Sequenced by immunoSEQ multiplex PCR; TCRdb stores in-frame clones only, minus some. Of some 49,000 clones listed, 82% were seen once; the top ten hold roughly 2.7%. Sequencing was done on a sample of peripheral blood. These receptors all stem from a woman aged 55 to 70 with acute or convalescent COVID-19. Each CDR3 is given with its conserved first and last residue. D genes are given only for firm matches. Rows give clone size only sometimes, using once, few, many, or a class for an expanded clone.

D	V	J	size	CDR3	DNA
-	TRBV10-3	TRBJ1-5	once	CAIRDGQRNNQPQHF	TGTGCCATCAGGGATGGACAGCGTAACAATCAGCCCCAGCATTTT
TRBD1	TRBV7-9	TRBJ2-1	once	CASSLAGGHEQFF	TGTGCCAGCAGCTTGGCAGGGGGCCATGAGCAGTTCTTC
-	TRBV12-1	TRBJ1-2	once	CASSFVTWPLDGYTF	TGTGCCAGCAGCTTTGTTACGTGGCCATTGGATGGCTACACCTTC
TRBD2	TRBV19	TRBJ2-7	-	CASSIWPGTTYEQYF	TGTGCCAGTAGTATTTGGCCGGGGACTACCTACGAGCAGTACTTC
TRBD2	TRBV6-2/TRBV6-3	TRBJ2-7	-	CASSYATSGGFGGYEQYF	TGTGCCAGCAGTTACGCGACTAGCGGGGGGTTTGGGGGCTACGAGCAGTACTTC
-	TRBV4-1	TRBJ1-5	few	CASSKYDEGVSNQPQHF	TGCGCCAGCAGCAAGTACGATGAGGGGGTCTCCAATCAGCCCCAGCATTTT
-	TRBV5-6	TRBJ1-1	-	CASSLSPGNTEAFF	TGTGCCAGCAGCTTGTCGCCAGGGAACACTGAAGCTTTCTTT
TRBD2	TRBV2	TRBJ2-7	-	CASSGLARNYEQYF	TGTGCCAGCAGTGGACTAGCGAGAAACTACGAGCAGTACTTC
-	TRBV3-1/TRBV3-2	TRBJ1-1	-	CASSQISGTEAFF	TGTGCCAGCAGCCAAATAAGCGGCACTGAAGCTTTCTTT
TRBD1	TRBV19	TRBJ1-1	-	CASREGAKTEAFF	TGTGCCAGTAGGGAGGGGGCTAAAACTGAAGCTTTCTTT
TRBD1	TRBV7-2	TRBJ1-1	-	CASSLGLGQGGDTEAFF	TGTGCCAGCAGCTTAGGACTGGGACAGGGGGGGGACACTGAAGCTTTCTTT
TRBD2	TRBV18	TRBJ2-5	-	CASSLAGGQETQYF	TGTGCCAGCTCACTTGCGGGGGGACAAGAGACCCAGTACTTC
TRBD2	TRBV28	TRBJ2-7	-	CASSIRLAGGRTNEQYF	TGTGCCAGCAGTATACGACTAGCGGGGGGCCGTACTAACGAGCAGTACTTC
TRBD1	TRBV7-2	TRBJ1-1	-	CASSLTQTGVTEAFF	TGTGCCAGCAGCTTAACACAGACAGGGGTCACTGAAGCTTTCTTT